The rows below give T cell receptor beta chains drawn from one sample of a study of blood T cell repertoires in COVID-19. This table comes from immunoSEQ multiplex PCR, and its TCRdb copy is limited to in-frame clones, with some not included. The sample records 200,000 to 250,000 clones, 75% to 85% being singletons. Sequenced: peripheral blood. The receptor source for this set is a woman between 50 and 59 years old with acute or convalescent COVID-19. Each CDR3 is given with its conserved first and last residue. Each record gives: clone size, D gene, J gene, V gene, CDR3 protein, CDR3 DNA. A D gene is named only where the DNA matches it firmly. Some rows have no size entry. The others give once, few or many, or a class for an expanded clone.

clone size: NA; D gene: NA; J gene: TRBJ1-2; V gene: TRBV28; CDR3 protein: CASSLAQKYGYTF; CDR3 DNA: TGTGCCAGCAGTTTAGCACAGAAATATGGCTACACCTTC
clone size: NA; D gene: NA; J gene: TRBJ2-7; V gene: TRBV19; CDR3 protein: CANPDMAGAVYEQYF; CDR3 DNA: TGTGCCAATCCAGACATGGCGGGGGCCGTCTACGAGCAGTACTTC
clone size: NA; D gene: TRBD2; J gene: TRBJ2-1; V gene: TRBV19; CDR3 protein: CASRTSGVAYNEQFF; CDR3 DNA: TGTGCCAGTAGAACTAGCGGGGTAGCCTACAATGAGCAGTTCTTC
clone size: NA; D gene: NA; J gene: TRBJ1-5; V gene: TRBV28; CDR3 protein: CASSPGNARQPQHF; CDR3 DNA: TGTGCCAGCAGTCCAGGGAATGCGCGACAGCCCCAGCATTTT
clone size: NA; D gene: NA; J gene: TRBJ2-5; V gene: TRBV6-5; CDR3 protein: CASRGRESETQYF; CDR3 DNA: TGTGCCAGCAGGGGGCGTGAGTCGGAGACCCAGTACTTC
clone size: NA; D gene: TRBD1; J gene: TRBJ2-7; V gene: TRBV5-1; CDR3 protein: CASAGTGSVLDEQYF; CDR3 DNA: TGCGCCAGTGCCGGGACAGGGAGTGTCCTAGACGAGCAGTACTTC
clone size: few; D gene: NA; J gene: TRBJ2-2; V gene: TRBV3-1/TRBV3-2; CDR3 protein: CASSQVSGTGELFF; CDR3 DNA: TGTGCCAGCAGCCAAGTTTCGGGCACCGGGGAGCTGTTTTTT
clone size: NA; D gene: NA; J gene: TRBJ2-7; V gene: TRBV7-9; CDR3 protein: CASRSMGPYEQYF; CDR3 DNA: TGTGCCAGCAGATCGATGGGGCCTTACGAGCAGTACTTC
clone size: NA; D gene: TRBD2; J gene: TRBJ2-7; V gene: TRBV28; CDR3 protein: CASSLWGGRVSYEQYF; CDR3 DNA: TGTGCCAGCAGTTTATGGGGCGGGAGGGTCTCCTACGAGCAGTACTTC
clone size: NA; D gene: TRBD1; J gene: TRBJ2-5; V gene: TRBV11-3; CDR3 protein: CASSHHSGQPQETQYF; CDR3 DNA: TGTGCCAGCAGCCATCATTCGGGACAGCCTCAAGAGACCCAGTACTTC
clone size: NA; D gene: NA; J gene: TRBJ1-2; V gene: TRBV28; CDR3 protein: CASSIMGQAGNYGYTF; CDR3 DNA: TGTGCCAGCAGCATTATGGGGCAGGCCGGAAACTATGGCTACACCTTC
clone size: NA; D gene: NA; J gene: TRBJ1-6; V gene: TRBV7-8; CDR3 protein: CASSLAQGSPLHF; CDR3 DNA: TGTGCCAGCAGCTTAGCGCAGGGTTCACCCCTCCACTTT
clone size: NA; D gene: NA; J gene: TRBJ2-2; V gene: TRBV7-8; CDR3 protein: CASSVGQNTGELFF; CDR3 DNA: TGTGCCAGCAGCGTTGGACAGAACACCGGGGAGCTGTTTTTT
clone size: NA; D gene: NA; J gene: TRBJ2-1; V gene: TRBV21-1; CDR3 protein: CASSKETRASGSCVRTIDNEQFF; CDR3 DNA: TGTGCCAGCAGCAAAGAAACTAGGGCTAGCGGGAGTTGTGTGAGGACGATAGACAATGAGCAGTTCTTC
clone size: NA; D gene: NA; J gene: TRBJ2-1; V gene: TRBV4-1; CDR3 protein: CASSQDRAGPGEQFF; CDR3 DNA: TGCGCCAGCAGCCAAGATAGGGCAGGTCCAGGGGAGCAGTTCTTC
clone size: NA; D gene: NA; J gene: TRBJ1-5; V gene: TRBV9; CDR3 protein: CASSLGSGNQPQHF; CDR3 DNA: TGTGCCAGCAGCCTGGGTTCAGGGAATCAGCCCCAGCATTTT
clone size: NA; D gene: TRBD1; J gene: TRBJ2-5; V gene: TRBV7-2; CDR3 protein: CASSSPGQRETQYF; CDR3 DNA: TGTGCCAGCAGCTCCCCGGGACAGAGAGAGACCCAGTACTTC
clone size: few; D gene: TRBD2; J gene: TRBJ2-7; V gene: TRBV2; CDR3 protein: CASEDPGGVGDEQYF; CDR3 DNA: TGTGCCAGCGAGGATCCGGGAGGAGTTGGCGACGAGCAGTACTTC
clone size: NA; D gene: NA; J gene: TRBJ1-2; V gene: TRBV5-6; CDR3 protein: CASSPTGNYGYTF; CDR3 DNA: TGTGCCAGCAGCCCCACAGGGAATTATGGCTACACCTTC
clone size: NA; D gene: TRBD1; J gene: TRBJ1-1; V gene: TRBV9; CDR3 protein: CASSVTGANTEAFF; CDR3 DNA: TGTGCCAGCAGCGTTACAGGGGCGAACACTGAAGCTTTCTTT
clone size: few; D gene: NA; J gene: TRBJ1-3; V gene: TRBV28; CDR3 protein: CASGTISPGNTIYF; CDR3 DNA: TGTGCCAGCGGTACAATTTCGCCTGGAAACACCATATATTTT
clone size: NA; D gene: TRBD1; J gene: TRBJ2-7; V gene: TRBV3-1/TRBV3-2; CDR3 protein: CASSQDYTGAYEQYF; CDR3 DNA: TGTGCCAGCAGCCAAGATTACACAGGGGCCTACGAGCAGTACTTC
clone size: many; D gene: TRBD2; J gene: TRBJ2-3; V gene: TRBV9; CDR3 protein: CASSASGGPRTDTQYF; CDR3 DNA: TGTGCCAGCAGCGCCAGCGGGGGGCCACGCACAGATACGCAGTATTTT
clone size: NA; D gene: TRBD1; J gene: TRBJ2-5; V gene: TRBV7-9; CDR3 protein: CASSHPGGEETQYF; CDR3 DNA: TGTGCCAGCAGCCATCCAGGGGGCGAAGAGACCCAGTACTTC
clone size: once; D gene: TRBD2; J gene: TRBJ2-1; V gene: TRBV14; CDR3 protein: CASSQELAGAYNEQFF; CDR3 DNA: TGTGCCAGCAGCCAAGAGTTAGCGGGAGCCTACAATGAGCAGTTCTTC
clone size: NA; D gene: NA; J gene: TRBJ1-4; V gene: TRBV9; CDR3 protein: CASSVAGPDGGEKLFF; CDR3 DNA: TGTGCCAGCAGCGTAGCTGGTCCAGACGGGGGTGAAAAACTGTTTTTT
clone size: NA; D gene: TRBD2; J gene: TRBJ2-1; V gene: TRBV6-5; CDR3 protein: CASSYGRGEYNEQFF; CDR3 DNA: TGTGCCAGCAGTTACGGACGGGGGGAATACAATGAGCAGTTCTTC
clone size: NA; D gene: TRBD1; J gene: TRBJ1-2; V gene: TRBV5-1; CDR3 protein: CASSSDGTGVHGYTF; CDR3 DNA: TGCGCCAGCAGCTCCGATGGGACAGGGGTGCATGGCTACACCTTC
clone size: NA; D gene: TRBD1; J gene: TRBJ2-3; V gene: TRBV5-4; CDR3 protein: CASSLQGGPDTQYF; CDR3 DNA: TGTGCCAGCAGCTTACAGGGGGGCCCGGATACGCAGTATTTT
clone size: NA; D gene: TRBD1; J gene: TRBJ2-1; V gene: TRBV24-1; CDR3 protein: CATSDNRDRGSYNEQFF; CDR3 DNA: TGTGCCACCAGTGATAACCGGGACAGAGGTTCCTACAATGAGCAGTTCTTC
clone size: NA; D gene: NA; J gene: TRBJ1-2; V gene: TRBV29-1; CDR3 protein: CSTGTGNYGYTF; CDR3 DNA: TGCAGCACGGGGACGGGGAACTATGGCTACACCTTC
clone size: NA; D gene: NA; J gene: TRBJ1-2; V gene: TRBV5-1; CDR3 protein: CASSLARGTNYGYTF; CDR3 DNA: TGCGCCAGCAGCTTGGCAAGGGGAACTAACTATGGCTACACCTTC
clone size: few; D gene: NA; J gene: TRBJ1-1; V gene: TRBV7-6; CDR3 protein: CASSLRQGLNTEAFF; CDR3 DNA: TGTGCCAGCAGCTTACGGCAGGGCCTGAACACTGAAGCTTTCTTT
clone size: NA; D gene: NA; J gene: TRBJ1-2; V gene: TRBV11-2; CDR3 protein: CASSNTGFGYTF; CDR3 DNA: TGTGCCAGCAGCAACACAGGGTTTGGCTACACCTTC
clone size: NA; D gene: NA; J gene: TRBJ2-1; V gene: TRBV12-3/TRBV12-4; CDR3 protein: CASSRLSEQFF; CDR3 DNA: TGTGCCAGCAGTCGACTGTCTGAGCAGTTCTTC
clone size: NA; D gene: TRBD2; J gene: TRBJ2-5; V gene: TRBV27; CDR3 protein: CASRPETSGRSQETQYF; CDR3 DNA: TGTGCCAGCAGACCTGAAACTAGCGGGAGATCCCAAGAGACCCAGTACTTC
clone size: once; D gene: TRBD1; J gene: TRBJ1-5; V gene: TRBV30; CDR3 protein: CAWNSDRDQPQHF; CDR3 DNA: TGTGCCTGGAATAGCGACAGGGATCAGCCCCAGCATTTT
clone size: NA; D gene: NA; J gene: TRBJ1-2; V gene: TRBV7-2; CDR3 protein: CASSSTQGWNGYTF; CDR3 DNA: TGTGCCAGCAGCTCCACACAGGGTTGGAATGGCTACACCTTC
clone size: NA; D gene: TRBD1; J gene: TRBJ1-5; V gene: TRBV7-2; CDR3 protein: CASSQRGPNQPQHF; CDR3 DNA: TGTGCCAGCAGCCAGAGGGGGCCCAATCAGCCCCAGCATTTT
clone size: once; D gene: TRBD2; J gene: TRBJ2-3; V gene: TRBV6-2/TRBV6-3; CDR3 protein: CASSYVRGGGVKDTQYF; CDR3 DNA: TGCGCCAGCAGTTACGTCCGGGGCGGGGGGGTTAAAGATACGCAGTATTTT
clone size: NA; D gene: TRBD1; J gene: TRBJ1-1; V gene: TRBV3-1/TRBV3-2; CDR3 protein: CASSQARTGLNTEAFF; CDR3 DNA: TGTGCCAGCAGCCAAGCAAGGACAGGATTGAACACTGAAGCTTTCTTT
clone size: NA; D gene: NA; J gene: TRBJ1-1; V gene: TRBV7-3; CDR3 protein: CASSLGGGMNTEAFF; CDR3 DNA: TGTGCCAGCAGCTTGGGCGGGGGAATGAACACTGAAGCTTTCTTT
clone size: NA; D gene: NA; J gene: TRBJ1-4; V gene: TRBV2; CDR3 protein: CASTKKGSSGEKLFF; CDR3 DNA: TGTGCCAGCACCAAAAAGGGGTCCTCGGGTGAAAAACTGTTTTTT
clone size: NA; D gene: TRBD2; J gene: TRBJ2-2; V gene: TRBV4-1; CDR3 protein: CASSRTSGTGELFF; CDR3 DNA: TGCGCCAGCAGCCGGACTAGCGGTACCGGGGAGCTGTTTTTT
clone size: few; D gene: NA; J gene: TRBJ2-5; V gene: TRBV7-9; CDR3 protein: CASSFPGAGETQYF; CDR3 DNA: TGTGCCAGCAGCTTCCCGGGAGCGGGAGAGACCCAGTACTTC